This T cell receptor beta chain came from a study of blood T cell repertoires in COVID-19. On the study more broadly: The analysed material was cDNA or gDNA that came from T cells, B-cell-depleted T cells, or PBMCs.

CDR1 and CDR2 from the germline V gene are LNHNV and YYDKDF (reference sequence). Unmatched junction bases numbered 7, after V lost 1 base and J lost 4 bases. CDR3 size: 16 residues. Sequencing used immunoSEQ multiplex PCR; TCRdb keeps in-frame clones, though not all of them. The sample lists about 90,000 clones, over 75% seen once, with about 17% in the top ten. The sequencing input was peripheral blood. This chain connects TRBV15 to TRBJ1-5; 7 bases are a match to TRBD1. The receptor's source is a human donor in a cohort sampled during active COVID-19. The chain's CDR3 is CATSRGRQGTNQPQHF. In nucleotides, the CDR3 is TGTGCCACCAGCAGAGGCCGACAGGGTACGAATCAGCCCCAGCATTTT.